These T cell receptor beta chains were read from a single sample in a study of a mutant IDH1 vaccine in newly diagnosed glioma. TCRdb keeps only in-frame clones here, not all; method: immunoSEQ multiplex PCR. The sample includes about 48,000 clones, under 85% of them seen just once. These TCRs' antigens remain unknown. Specimen: PBMCs, collected from a glioma patient whose treatment included an IDH1 peptide vaccine. The receptor source for this set is a man in his forties with glioma. The CDR3 runs from the conserved cysteine through the conserved F or W. A D gene is named only where the DNA matches it firmly. Clone size, where shown, is once, few, many, or a class for clones that have expanded.

clone size,J gene,V gene,D gene,CDR3 protein,CDR3 DNA
few,TRBJ2-3,TRBV29-1,NA,CSVESGGGDTQYF,TGCAGCGTTGAGTCGGGGGGCGGAGATACGCAGTATTTT
once,TRBJ2-3,TRBV10-3,NA,CAISESRRGDTQYF,TGTGCCATCAGTGAGTCTAGAAGGGGAGATACGCAGTATTTT
NA,TRBJ1-1,TRBV6-5,NA,CASSPDLGTEAFF,TGTGCCAGCAGTCCAGACCTAGGCACTGAAGCTTTCTTT
NA,TRBJ1-5,TRBV4-1,NA,CASNQIHRKDLNQPQHF,TGCGCCAGCAACCAAATACACAGAAAGGACCTAAATCAGCCCCAGCATTTT
NA,TRBJ1-2,TRBV2,TRBD1,CASSRLTGGAGGYTF,TGTGCCAGCAGCCGCTTGACAGGGGGCGCAGGCGGCTACACCTTC
NA,TRBJ1-5,TRBV30,TRBD1,CAWNPGQNQPQHF,TGTGCCTGGAATCCGGGACAGAATCAGCCCCAGCATTTT
NA,TRBJ1-2,TRBV6-5,NA,CASREHQNYGYTF,TGTGCCAGCAGAGAACACCAGAACTATGGCTACACCTTC
NA,TRBJ1-2,TRBV18,NA,CASSPQDSFYGYTF,TGTGCCAGCTCACCTCAAGACAGCTTCTATGGCTACACCTTC
once,TRBJ1-5,TRBV19,NA,CASSLYDKWPQHF,TGTGCCAGTAGTCTATACGACAAGTGGCCCCAGCATTTT
few,TRBJ1-5,TRBV19,NA,CASSKRGGVRGNQPQHF,TGTGCCAGTAGTAAAAGGGGGGGGGTTAGGGGCAATCAGCCCCAGCATTTT
NA,TRBJ1-2,TRBV4-1,TRBD1,CASSQVVGGFGYTF,TGCGCCAGCAGCCAAGTGGTAGGGGGCTTTGGCTACACCTTC
NA,TRBJ1-1,TRBV7-2,NA,CASSPGPPTRNTEAFF,TGTGCCAGCAGCCCGGGACCTCCAACGCGGAACACTGAAGCTTTCTTT
NA,TRBJ1-4,TRBV6-5,NA,CASRLTRDPGKLFF,TGTGCCAGCAGGCTAACCCGGGACCCCGGAAAACTGTTTTTT
NA,TRBJ1-3,TRBV4-1,TRBD1,CASSQEDRGFGNTIYF,TGCGCCAGCAGCCAAGAAGACAGGGGGTTTGGAAACACCATATATTTT
NA,TRBJ2-7,TRBV30,NA,CAWRETQSLDTSEQYF,TGTGCCTGGAGGGAGACCCAGTCCCTCGATACGAGTGAGCAGTACTTC
NA,TRBJ2-3,TRBV6-1,TRBD2,CASSEVLSGTSGGAGTDTQYF,TGTGCCAGCAGTGAAGTTTTATCCGGGACTAGCGGGGGGGCCGGAACAGATACGCAGTATTTT
NA,TRBJ2-7,TRBV4-2,NA,CASSQVEGADEQYF,TGTGCCAGCAGCCAAGTGGAGGGGGCGGACGAGCAGTACTTC
NA,TRBJ2-7,TRBV6-5,TRBD2,CASSLAAGGPYEQYF,TGTGCCAGCAGCCTGGCAGCGGGGGGTCCCTACGAGCAGTACTTC
NA,TRBJ1-3,TRBV7-9,TRBD1,CASSKGTDSGNTIYF,TGTGCCAGCAGCAAGGGGACAGACTCTGGAAACACCATATATTTT
NA,TRBJ1-2,TRBV6-1,NA,CATKLQGVDGYTF,TGTGCCACCAAGTTACAGGGAGTTGATGGCTACACCTTC
once,TRBJ1-1,TRBV2,NA,CASRRGSGAFF,TGTGCCAGCAGGAGGGGTTCCGGAGCTTTCTTT
NA,TRBJ2-3,TRBV6-5,NA,CASSYWQGTSDTQYF,TGTGCCAGCAGTTACTGGCAGGGGACGTCAGATACGCAGTATTTT
NA,TRBJ1-5,TRBV2,NA,CASKHREDSNQPQHF,TGTGCCAGCAAGCACAGGGAAGATAGCAATCAGCCCCAGCATTTT
NA,TRBJ2-2,TRBV29-1,NA,CSVADLAGELFF,TGCAGCGTTGCGGACTTAGCCGGGGAGCTGTTTTTT
few,TRBJ1-2,TRBV19,NA,CASSIVTDPYGYTF,TGTGCCAGTAGTATCGTAACAGACCCCTATGGCTACACCTTC
NA,TRBJ2-5,TRBV7-2,TRBD1,CASSANRGKETQYF,TGTGCCAGCAGCGCGAACAGGGGGAAAGAGACCCAGTACTTC
NA,TRBJ1-2,TRBV9,TRBD1,CASSVSGGANYGYTF,TGTGCCAGCAGCGTATCAGGGGGAGCTAACTATGGCTACACCTTC
NA,TRBJ1-1,TRBV7-9,NA,CASSLTVMNTEAFF,TGTGCCAGCAGCCTGACAGTGATGAACACTGAAGCTTTCTTT
NA,TRBJ1-3,TRBV6-1,NA,CASSETGGPSGNTIYF,TGTGCCAGCAGTGAAACGGGAGGACCCTCTGGAAACACCATATATTTT
NA,TRBJ2-5,TRBV5-6,NA,CASSLARDGETQYF,TGTGCCAGCAGCTTGGCGCGAGACGGAGAGACCCAGTACTTC
NA,TRBJ1-4,TRBV1,NA,CTGGGRTGPNEKLFF,TGCACCGGAGGGGGGAGGACAGGGCCTAATGAAAAACTGTTTTTT
few,TRBJ1-5,TRBV2,NA,CAGTDGTNQPQHF,TGTGCCGGGACGGACGGTACAAATCAGCCCCAGCATTTT
NA,TRBJ1-5,TRBV2,TRBD1,CASRGQLMEPQHF,TGTGCCAGCAGGGGACAGCTCATGGAGCCCCAGCATTTT
NA,TRBJ1-1,TRBV27,NA,CASRMFTGTAEAFF,TGTGCCAGCAGAATGTTTACAGGTACGGCTGAAGCTTTCTTT
NA,TRBJ2-2,TRBV9,TRBD2,CASSERGDQTGELFF,TGTGCCAGCAGCGAGCGGGGGGATCAGACCGGGGAGCTGTTTTTT
NA,TRBJ1-2,TRBV18,NA,CASSPPGALLGGYTF,TGTGCCAGCTCACCACCGGGAGCCCTACTAGGTGGCTACACCTTC
NA,TRBJ2-7,TRBV7-2,TRBD2,CASSLDQRGFYEQYF,TGTGCCAGCAGCTTAGATCAGCGGGGTTTCTACGAGCAGTACTTC
NA,TRBJ1-2,TRBV28,NA,CASTGGDYGYTF,TGTGCCAGCACTGGGGGGGACTATGGCTACACCTTC
NA,TRBJ1-3,TRBV2,NA,CASGNRPNSGNTIYF,TGTGCCAGCGGGAACAGGCCCAACTCTGGAAACACCATATATTTT
NA,TRBJ1-2,TRBV2,TRBD1,CASTEAGGNYGYTF,TGTGCCAGCACGGAGGCAGGGGGGAACTATGGCTACACCTTC
NA,TRBJ2-1,TRBV7-2,TRBD2,CASSSGTRIFNEQFF,TGTGCCAGCAGCTCCGGGACTAGAATCTTCAATGAGCAGTTCTTC
NA,TRBJ2-2,TRBV10-2,TRBD1,CASRQGFTGELFF,TGCGCCAGCCGACAGGGTTTCACCGGGGAGCTGTTTTTT
NA,TRBJ2-2,TRBV7-9,NA,CASSSTRKGLRSTGELFF,TGTGCCAGCAGCTCGACCCGGAAGGGACTGAGGAGCACCGGGGAGCTGTTTTTT
NA,TRBJ1-4,TRBV30,NA,CAWSVGRAFNEKLFF,TGTGCCTGGAGTGTAGGCAGGGCCTTCAATGAAAAACTGTTTTTT
NA,TRBJ2-7,TRBV13,TRBD2,CASSFSGGREQYF,TGTGCCAGCAGCTTTAGCGGGGGTCGCGAGCAGTACTTC
NA,TRBJ1-2,TRBV29-1,TRBD1,CSVGGASETGIGGYTF,TGCAGCGTTGGAGGGGCATCGGAGACAGGGATTGGTGGCTACACCTTC
NA,TRBJ2-2,TRBV14,TRBD1,CASSQDTGTGVGTGELFF,TGTGCCAGCAGCCAAGATACCGGGACAGGGGTGGGGACCGGGGAGCTGTTTTTT
NA,TRBJ1-1,TRBV5-1,TRBD1,CASSSQGVGTEAFF,TGCGCCAGCAGCTCACAGGGGGTAGGCACTGAAGCTTTCTTT
NA,TRBJ2-5,TRBV9,NA,CASSVGGARETQYF,TGTGCCAGCAGCGTAGGGGGGGCGCGGGAGACCCAGTACTTC